Listed below are T cell receptor beta chains from one sample, sequenced in a study of Graves' ophthalmopathy and Graves' hyperthyroidism. In TCRdb, the multiplex PCR reads were re-called with MiXCR into one record per CDR3 protein. The data show 600,000 to 950,000 distinct CDR3 sequences, 35% to 50% seen once. Sequencing was carried out using peripheral blood. These receptors all stem from an adult man with Graves' ophthalmopathy. The CDR3 runs from the conserved cysteine through the conserved F or W. Fields, in order: clone size, D gene, J gene, V gene, CDR3 protein, CDR3 DNA. D genes are given only for firm matches. Size tells how often a clone was seen (once, few, many) or the class of an expanded clone, and some rows leave it out.

NA NA TRBJ2-5 TRBV6-2/TRBV6-3 CASSPARATQETQYF TGTGCCAGCAGCCCCGCGAGAGCGACCCAAGAGACCCAGTACTTC
NA NA TRBJ2-2 TRBV5-6 CASNSMTTGFHGELFF TGTGCCAGCAACTCAATGACTACAGGGTTCCACGGGGAGCTGTTTTTT
NA NA TRBJ1-5 TRBV7-3 CASSLGWGNEHF TGTGCCAGCAGCTTAGGTTGGGGGAACGAGCATTTT
NA NA TRBJ2-7 TRBV25-1 CASSESGARTDEQYF TGCGCCAGCAGTGAGTCAGGGGCTAGGACTGACGAGCAGTACTTC
many TRBD1 TRBJ2-7 TRBV7-2 CASSRSGTGFYEQYF TGTGCCAGCAGCCGATCCGGGACAGGGTTCTACGAGCAGTACTTC
many NA TRBJ1-2 TRBV29-1 CSAKERNYGYTF TGCAGCGCAAAGGAGCGAAACTATGGCTACACCTTC
NA NA TRBJ2-7 TRBV25-1 CASSLTGWNEQYF TGTGCCAGCAGTTTAACAGGGTGGAACGAGCAGTACTTC
NA TRBD2 TRBJ2-7 TRBV19 CASSGRTSYEQYF TGTGCCAGTAGTGGCCGGACTAGCTACGAGCAGTACTTC
NA TRBD1 TRBJ1-1 TRBV29-1 CSVEVEGAGTEAFF TGCAGCGTTGAAGTAGAGGGGGCGGGCACTGAAGCTTTCTTT
NA NA TRBJ2-5 TRBV9 CASSLTGGLRETQYF TGTGCCAGCAGCTTAACTGGCGGTTTGCGAGAGACCCAGTACTTC
many NA TRBJ1-2 TRBV25-1 CASSEVTGTAYGYTF TGTGCCAGCAGTGAGGTCACCGGGACGGCCTATGGCTACACCTTC